The sequence of this T cell receptor beta chain was determined in a study of sequential checkpoint blockade in melanoma. Across the whole study: First-line arms were nivolumab then ipilimumab, or the reverse, randomized 1:1.

Assay used: immunoSEQ multiplex PCR; TCRdb lists only in-frame clones, some missing. In the table there are about 12,000 clones, around 67% of which are singletons. Treatment of the sample: randomized to nivolumab then ipilimumab (arm A) or the reverse (arm B). Concerning this clone itself: A junction boundary mismatches the germline segment, possibly from a read error.

CDR1 LGHNT and CDR2 FRNRAP come from the germline V gene. The CDR3 length is 15 residues. The receptor comes from a human donor with melanoma. The rearrangement uses TRBV12-5 and TRBJ2-7; tentatively, D is TRBD2 (6 bases). The specimen comprised CD8+ T cells sorted from blood (inferred from file names), sampled from a patient given nivolumab and ipilimumab in sequence. The CDR3 here is CASGLVRRVGVEQYF. CDR3 coding DNA: TGTGCTAGTGGCTTGGTGAGGAGGGTAGGAGTCGAGCAGTACTTC.